The rows below give T cell receptor beta chains drawn from one sample of a study of blood T cell repertoires in COVID-19. The protocol was immunoSEQ multiplex PCR, while the TCRdb copy is restricted to in-frame clones and leaves out a portion. This table has approximately 320,000 clones, about 92% appearing once. The sequencing input was PBMCs or T cells enriched from blood (not recorded which). These receptors were taken from a man in his fifties or sixties who had recovered from COVID-19. Both conserved end residues are part of each CDR3. Each record gives: D gene, V gene, J gene, clone size, CDR3 length, CDR3 DNA, CDR3 protein. The D gene is left open where the match is weak. Some rows mark clone size as missing; the rest say once, few, many or name a class of expanded clone.

D: TRBD2; V: TRBV18; J: TRBJ2-1; size: once; length: 19; DNA: TGTGCCAGCTCACCACCAGGACTAGCGGGGGGGCCGCGTTACAATGAGCAGTTCTTC; CDR3: CASSPPGLAGGPRYNEQFF
D: TRBD1; V: TRBV5-6; J: TRBJ1-3; size: -; length: 13; DNA: TGTGCCAGCAGCCCGGGACAGCGAAACACCATATATTTT; CDR3: CASSPGQRNTIYF
D: -; V: TRBV12-3/TRBV12-4; J: TRBJ2-7; size: -; length: 12; DNA: TGTGCCAGCAGTTTAACAGGAGACGAGCAGTACTTC; CDR3: CASSLTGDEQYF
D: -; V: TRBV5-1; J: TRBJ2-1; size: few; length: 13; DNA: TGCGCCAGCAGCACGGGGGTCTACAATGAGCAGTTCTTC; CDR3: CASSTGVYNEQFF
D: -; V: TRBV6-2/TRBV6-3; J: TRBJ2-1; size: -; length: 14; DNA: TGTGCCAGCAGTTATGGGGCGGGACAGAATGAGCAGTTCTTC; CDR3: CASSYGAGQNEQFF
D: -; V: TRBV10-3; J: TRBJ1-5; size: -; length: 15; DNA: TGTGCCATCAGTGAGTCGGGCCGCATCCATCAGCCCCAGCATTTT; CDR3: CAISESGRIHQPQHF
D: TRBD2; V: TRBV10-1; J: TRBJ2-5; size: -; length: 15; DNA: TGCGCCAGCAGTGCCAGCGGGAGGGCCCAAGAGACCCAGTACTTC; CDR3: CASSASGRAQETQYF
D: -; V: TRBV19; J: TRBJ2-1; size: -; length: 16; DNA: TGTGCCAGTAGTATGGTTGCGGGGGCCTCCTACAATGAGCAGTTCTTC; CDR3: CASSMVAGASYNEQFF
D: TRBD2; V: TRBV24-1; J: TRBJ2-1; size: -; length: 15; DNA: TGTGCCACCAGTGAAGCTAGCGGGAGGCTCAATGAGCAGTTCTTC; CDR3: CATSEASGRLNEQFF
D: TRBD1; V: TRBV11-2; J: TRBJ1-4; size: -; length: 16; DNA: TGTGCCAGCGGCGCGACAGGGGGCACAACTAATGAAAAACTGTTTTTT; CDR3: CASGATGGTTNEKLFF
D: TRBD1; V: TRBV14; J: TRBJ1-1; size: -; length: 15; DNA: TGTGCCAGCAGCCAAGGGACAGGGGCGGGCACTGAAGCTTTCTTT; CDR3: CASSQGTGAGTEAFF
D: -; V: TRBV30; J: TRBJ1-3; size: -; length: 14; DNA: TGTGCCTGGAGTTGGGCCCACCAAGGAAACACCATATATTTT; CDR3: CAWSWAHQGNTIYF
D: -; V: TRBV11-3; J: TRBJ2-7; size: once; length: 13; DNA: TGTGCCAGCAGCTTGGGCCGGCTCTACGAGCAGTACTTC; CDR3: CASSLGRLYEQYF
D: -; V: TRBV6-1; J: TRBJ2-7; size: once; length: 15; DNA: TGTGCCAGCAGTGAACTGCTGAGGGAAGAGTACGAGCAGTACTTC; CDR3: CASSELLREEYEQYF
D: TRBD2; V: TRBV4-1; J: TRBJ2-7; size: -; length: 15; DNA: TGCGCCAGCAGTCTCCCCGGGACTAGCGGTATCGAGCAGTACTTC; CDR3: CASSLPGTSGIEQYF
D: -; V: TRBV19; J: TRBJ2-6; size: -; length: 18; DNA: TGTGCCAGTAGCACAGACGGGAGCCCCTTTTCTGGGGCCAACGTCCTGACTTTC; CDR3: CASSTDGSPFSGANVLTF
D: -; V: TRBV27; J: TRBJ1-6; size: -; length: 17; DNA: TGTGCCAGCAGTTTGGCCTCAAGGGGGATATCGAATTCACCCCTCCACTTT; CDR3: CASSLASRGISNSPLHF
D: -; V: TRBV30; J: TRBJ2-5; size: -; length: 11; DNA: TGTGCCTGGAGTGTTGGGCAGACCCAGTACTTC; CDR3: CAWSVGQTQYF
D: TRBD1; V: TRBV19; J: TRBJ1-4; size: -; length: 13; DNA: TGTGCCAGTAGTAGACAGGGGGGCGAAAAACTGTTTTTT; CDR3: CASSRQGGEKLFF
D: TRBD2; V: TRBV5-4; J: TRBJ2-5; size: -; length: 15; DNA: TGTGCCAGCAGCCCGACTAGCGGGGTTGAAGAGACCCAGTACTTC; CDR3: CASSPTSGVEETQYF
D: -; V: TRBV20-1; J: TRBJ2-7; size: once; length: 12; DNA: TGCAGTGCTAGTCTCGACAGCTACGAGCAGTACTTC; CDR3: CSASLDSYEQYF
D: TRBD1; V: TRBV4-2; J: TRBJ1-3; size: -; length: 16; DNA: TGTGCCAGCAGCCACGACAGGGCCAGCTCTGGAAACACCATATATTTT; CDR3: CASSHDRASSGNTIYF
D: TRBD1; V: TRBV19; J: TRBJ1-1; size: -; length: 17; DNA: TGTGCCAGTAGTTCTCGGGACAGGGTTTCTGGGAACACTGAAGCTTTCTTT; CDR3: CASSSRDRVSGNTEAFF
D: TRBD1; V: TRBV18; J: TRBJ2-1; size: -; length: 16; DNA: TGTGCCAGCTCACCGCCCGGGACAGGTTCCTACAATGAGCAGTTCTTC; CDR3: CASSPPGTGSYNEQFF
D: -; V: TRBV12-5; J: TRBJ1-1; size: -; length: 13; DNA: TGTGCTAGTGGTTTGGAACCCGGTTATGAAGCTTTCTTT; CDR3: CASGLEPGYEAFF
D: TRBD1; V: TRBV15; J: TRBJ1-6; size: -; length: 14; DNA: TGTGCCACCAGCAGTACAGGGGGCATTTCACCCCTCCACTTT; CDR3: CATSSTGGISPLHF
D: -; V: TRBV4-2; J: TRBJ2-3; size: few; length: 13; DNA: TGTGCCAGCAGCTCAACTTCAGGGGATACGCAGTATTTT; CDR3: CASSSTSGDTQYF
D: TRBD1; V: TRBV4-1; J: TRBJ1-5; size: -; length: 16; DNA: TGCGCCAGCAGCCAATGGCCGGACAGGGACAATCAGCCCCAGCATTTT; CDR3: CASSQWPDRDNQPQHF
D: -; V: TRBV30; J: TRBJ1-4; size: once; length: 12; DNA: TGTGCCTGGAGAAGCCTTAATGAAAAACTGTTTTTT; CDR3: CAWRSLNEKLFF
D: -; V: TRBV24-1; J: TRBJ1-2; size: -; length: 14; DNA: TGTGCCACCAGTAAGGAGGGGAATATTGATGGCTACACCTTC; CDR3: CATSKEGNIDGYTF
D: -; V: TRBV6-2/TRBV6-3; J: TRBJ2-4; size: -; length: 13; DNA: TGTGCCAGCAGTTACTTAGGTCCGGGCATTCAGTACTTC; CDR3: CASSYLGPGIQYF
D: TRBD1; V: TRBV12-3/TRBV12-4; J: TRBJ1-1; size: -; length: 13; DNA: TGTGCCAGCAGTCGAGGGGGCCCCCTTGAAGCTTTCTTT; CDR3: CASSRGGPLEAFF
D: -; V: TRBV7-8; J: TRBJ2-2; size: -; length: 14; DNA: TGTGCCAGCAGCTTAGTCGCGTACACCGGGGAGCTGTTTTTT; CDR3: CASSLVAYTGELFF
D: -; V: TRBV6-5; J: TRBJ2-1; size: -; length: 15; DNA: TGTGCCAGCAGTTATTTAGGGAGCTCCTACAATGAGCAGTTCTTC; CDR3: CASSYLGSSYNEQFF
D: -; V: TRBV19; J: TRBJ1-6; size: -; length: 15; DNA: TGTGCCAGTAGCCCGGACAGATCCTATAATTCACCCCTCCACTTT; CDR3: CASSPDRSYNSPLHF
D: TRBD1; V: TRBV6-5; J: TRBJ1-1; size: -; length: 14; DNA: TGTGCCAGCACCCCAGGGGGCGCAAAATTCTGGGCTTTCTTT; CDR3: CASTPGGAKFWAFF
D: TRBD2; V: TRBV2; J: TRBJ2-1; size: few; length: 16; DNA: TGTGCCAGCAGGGAAACTAGCGGAACTTCCTACAATGAGCAGTTCTTC; CDR3: CASRETSGTSYNEQFF
D: TRBD2; V: TRBV11-2; J: TRBJ2-3; size: once; length: 16; DNA: TGTGCCAGCAGCTCCCAGCGGGGGGCCCAGACAGATACGCAGTATTTT; CDR3: CASSSQRGAQTDTQYF
D: TRBD1; V: TRBV19; J: TRBJ2-7; size: -; length: 14; DNA: TGTGCCAGTAGTTTCGGACAGGGTTCCGGCGAGCAGTACTTC; CDR3: CASSFGQGSGEQYF
D: TRBD1; V: TRBV9; J: TRBJ2-5; size: -; length: 18; DNA: TGTGCCAGCAGCTCGCTCCCCGGACCGGGACAGGGATTAGAGACCCAGTACTTC; CDR3: CASSSLPGPGQGLETQYF
D: -; V: TRBV7-9; J: TRBJ2-7; size: -; length: 14; DNA: TGTGCCAGCAGCTTAGGCAGGTCCTCCTACGAGCAGTACTTC; CDR3: CASSLGRSSYEQYF
D: TRBD1; V: TRBV7-6; J: TRBJ1-2; size: -; length: 14; DNA: TGTGCCAGCAGCTTAGCGGACAGGGGAGGTGGCTACACCTTC; CDR3: CASSLADRGGGYTF
D: TRBD1; V: TRBV6-5; J: TRBJ2-2; size: -; length: 16; DNA: TGTGCCAGCAGTTTCCGGGACAGGGTTGACACCGGGGAGCTGTTTTTT; CDR3: CASSFRDRVDTGELFF
D: -; V: TRBV6-5; J: TRBJ1-5; size: once; length: 13; DNA: TGTGCCAGCAGCTACGGGGCCGGTTGGCCCCAGCATTTT; CDR3: CASSYGAGWPQHF
D: TRBD1; V: TRBV30; J: TRBJ1-1; size: -; length: 13; DNA: TGTGCCTTAGAGACAGGGCTGAACACTGAAGCTTTCTTT; CDR3: CALETGLNTEAFF
D: TRBD1; V: TRBV30; J: TRBJ1-1; size: -; length: 14; DNA: TGTGCCTGGAGTGTGGGACAGGGGGAGACTGAAGCTTTCTTT; CDR3: CAWSVGQGETEAFF
D: TRBD1; V: TRBV27; J: TRBJ2-7; size: -; length: 13; DNA: TGTGCCAGCTCGGTCGGACAGGGGTTCGAGCAGTACTTC; CDR3: CASSVGQGFEQYF
D: TRBD2; V: TRBV7-9; J: TRBJ2-1; size: -; length: 15; DNA: TGTGCCAGCAGCCGAGCGGGGACCCTCTACAATGAGCAGTTCTTC; CDR3: CASSRAGTLYNEQFF
D: -; V: TRBV3-1/TRBV3-2; J: TRBJ1-6; size: -; length: 14; DNA: TGTGCCAGCAATGACAGGACCTATAATTCACCCCTCCACTTT; CDR3: CASNDRTYNSPLHF
D: -; V: TRBV3-1/TRBV3-2; J: TRBJ1-1; size: -; length: 14; DNA: TGTGCCAGCAGCCAAGAATTCGGAGACGGTGAAGCTTTCTTT; CDR3: CASSQEFGDGEAFF
D: -; V: TRBV15; J: TRBJ2-5; size: once; length: 15; DNA: TGTGCCACCAGCAGAAGGGTGGCAGGGGAAGAGACCCAGTACTTC; CDR3: CATSRRVAGEETQYF
D: -; V: TRBV19; J: TRBJ1-5; size: -; length: 13; DNA: TGTGCCAGTAGAGACGGGAGCAATCAGCCCCAGCATTTT; CDR3: CASRDGSNQPQHF
D: -; V: TRBV10-3; J: TRBJ2-7; size: -; length: 14; DNA: TGTGCCACTTGGACGGAGGTTGAATCCTACGAGCAGTACTTC; CDR3: CATWTEVESYEQYF
D: TRBD2; V: TRBV6-1; J: TRBJ2-1; size: -; length: 19; DNA: TGTGCCAGCAGTGAAGTAGCCGGGACTAGCGTTATCTCCTACAATGAGCAGTTCTTC; CDR3: CASSEVAGTSVISYNEQFF
D: TRBD2; V: TRBV9; J: TRBJ2-1; size: -; length: 16; DNA: TGTGCCAGCAGCGTCCAGCGGGAGGGCCTTGCCAATGAGCAGTTCTTC; CDR3: CASSVQREGLANEQFF